This TCR beta chain came from a study of human T cells and chemical hapten exposure. The CDR3 spans 13 residues. The germline V gene has CDR1 WSHSY and CDR2 SAAADI. V dropped 6 bases and J dropped 5 bases, with 13 bases sitting between them. This clonotype was detected ten times or more. Its target is not known. TCRdb passed the RACE reads through MiXCR, listing each CDR3 protein once. Seen here are approximately 260,000 distinct CDR3 sequences, roughly 8.9% observed once, and the top ten hold around 2.5%. Stated time point: pre-sensitization, week 0. The treatment: therapeutic diphenylcyclopropenone sensitization with weekly scalp DPC. At patch-test visits, sampling came before the patch test. Whole-study findings and limits: It should be noted that donors had alopecia, so their immune response may differ from healthy people's.

The source was whole blood, collected in connection with sensitization to the hapten diphenylcyclopropenone (DPC). This receptor was identified in a woman in her thirties or forties with alopecia areata. Some clones in this sample may be carry-over from other donors' samples. The J gene is TRBJ1-2, the V gene TRBV10-2; D not certain. CDR3 loop: CASSKDDGYGYTF. CDR3 DNA sequence: TGCGCCAGCAGCAAGGACGACGGGTATGGCTACACCTTC.